Described below is a single T cell receptor (beta chain) sequence and its context. The data belong to a study of T cell changes during pregnancy in multiple sclerosis. Trimming took 7 bases from V and 8 from J; bases not matched to a gene: 9. There are 13 residues in the CDR3. Germline CDR1 LNHNV, CDR2 YYDKDF (reference sequence). Clones were read by immunoSEQ multiplex PCR, and TCRdb kept only the in-frame ones, dropping some. The sample lists around 100,000 clones; 80% to 95% were seen once. This chain uses TRBV15 with TRBJ1-1; 8 bases match TRBD1. The sample was peripheral blood, taken in the third trimester of pregnancy. The sequence came from a female donor with multiple sclerosis, enrolled in a pregnancy study. CDR3 sequence: CATNPGQGAEAFF. The CDR3 DNA is TGTGCCACCAACCCCGGGCAGGGGGCCGAAGCTTTCTTT.